Here is one TCR beta chain with its context. The antigen is not known. These data belong to a study of T cell responses to AZD1222 COVID-19 vaccine. The CDR3 runs to 17 residues. Per the germline V gene, CDR1 is SGHTA and CDR2 is FQGTGA. V lost 7 bases to trimming and J lost 6 bases; unmatched junction nucleotides: 16. Regarding the study as a whole: Unmutated variant regions are reportedly targeted by nearly half of spike-specific TCRs. It was only after the peak T cell response that any repertoires were sampled. When two AZD1222 doses had been given, Spike-specific TCR breadth and depth rose.

Libraries were prepared by immunoSEQ multiplex PCR; TCRdb keeps only in-frame clonotypes and omits some of them. In the table there are some 150,000 clones, 80% to 90% of which are singletons. The sequence was obtained from an adult who had recovered from COVID-19. V and J are TRBV7-3 and TRBJ2-2, with TRBD2 matching 8 bases. The sequenced sample was peripheral blood, obtained after recovery from COVID-19. CDR3 DNA sequence: TGTGCCAGCACCTTCGAGGGAGGAGCGGGGGCCCCCGGGGAGCTGTTTTTT. Amino acids: CASTFEGGAGAPGELFF.